This T cell receptor beta chain was identified in a study of regulatory T cells in long-lasting Graves disease. Study results and caveats: Persistent disease exhibited a predilection for TRBV28, TRBJ1-2 and TRBJ2-5. Since the sample size was small, accuracy may have been reduced.

Germline loops: CDR1 SNHLY, CDR2 FYNNEI. This CDR3 comprises 13 residues. Described time point: newly diagnosed GD, antithyroid drugs for less than 3 months. RNA from PBMCs was the source of the TCR library. Ten or more counts support this clonotype. Its cognate antigen is unknown. Building the TCR beta libraries relied on iRepertoire HTBI primers, and CDR3 regions underwent Arm-PCR. One entry per CDR3 protein, called by TCRdb with MiXCR from the multiplex PCR reads. Of approximately 400,000 distinct CDR3 sequences listed, approximately 15% are singletons. The same specimen was also included in a second study, on T cells in Graves' hyperthyroidism and ophthalmopathy. In that study: A first-round RT-PCR of the TCR CDR3 used the HTBI primer set.

The chain couples TRBV2 to TRBJ2-1; tentatively, D is TRBD1 (6 bases). The end of the DNA is better explained by TRBJ2-5, so the J call may be wrong. Sequencing was performed on peripheral blood mononuclear cells (PBMCs), taken at new diagnosis, from a patient treated with antithyroid drugs. This TCR was sampled from a woman in her twenties or thirties with Graves disease. In nucleotides, the CDR3 is TGTGCCAGCATAGCTGGGGGCTTGGAGACCCAGTACTTC. As protein: CASIAGGLETQYF.